The rows below give T cell receptor beta chains drawn from one sample of a study of metastatic and nonmetastatic thyroid tumors. TCRdb reanalyzed the PCR reads with MiXCR. The sample lists about 24,000 clones; over 20% were seen once. The sample consisted of blood. The receptors were gathered from a male donor with papillary thyroid cancer or a benign thyroid nodule (not recorded which). Some clones in this sample may be carry-over from other donors' samples. The CDR3 runs from the conserved cysteine through the conserved F or W. Each record gives: clone size, D gene, V gene, J gene, CDR3 protein, CDR3 DNA. A D gene is named only where the DNA matches it firmly. A row's size may be missing; if present it is once, few, many or a size class.

many	TRBD2	TRBV5-1	TRBJ2-1	CASSSTSGSFSEQFF	TGCGCCAGCAGCTCTACTAGCGGGAGTTTCAGTGAGCAGTTCTTC
few	-	TRBV20-1	TRBJ1-3	CSARGGSGNTIYF	TGCAGTGCTAGGGGGGGCTCTGGAAACACCATATATTTT
many	-	TRBV20-1	TRBJ2-1	CSARKLEYNEQFF	TGCAGTGCTAGAAAATTGGAGTACAATGAGCAGTTCTTC
-	TRBD1	TRBV18	TRBJ1-1	CASSRDRGTEAFF	TGTGCCAGCTCACGGGACAGGGGCACTGAAGCTTTCTTT
-	-	TRBV30	TRBJ2-1	CAWNPISSSYNEQFF	TGTGCCTGGAACCCGATATCTAGCTCCTACAATGAGCAGTTCTTC
few	TRBD1	TRBV6-5	TRBJ2-3	CASSTRQGARGTDTQYF	TGTGCCAGCAGCACGAGACAGGGGGCGCGAGGTACAGATACGCAGTATTTT
many	TRBD2	TRBV3-1	TRBJ2-2	CASSWKALAGVNTGELFF	TGTGCCAGCAGCTGGAAAGCGTTAGCGGGGGTAAACACCGGGGAGCTGTTTTTT
many	TRBD1	TRBV4-2	TRBJ2-7	CASSQSDSGTGFGYEQYF	TGTGCCAGCAGCCAATCTGACTCCGGGACAGGGTTTGGCTACGAGCAGTACTTC
-	-	TRBV6-1	TRBJ2-5	CASLSIPKETQYF	TGTGCCAGCCTTTCAATCCCCAAAGAGACCCAGTACTTC
many	-	TRBV29-1	TRBJ2-6	CSVVSPEGINSGGANVLTF	TGCAGCGTTGTGTCCCCAGAAGGAATCAACTCAGGTGGGGCCAACGTCCTGACTTTC
medium-sized	TRBD2	TRBV20-1	TRBJ2-1	CSAKGLAGFRNEQFF	TGCAGTGCTAAGGGACTAGCGGGATTTCGCAATGAGCAGTTCTTC
-	-	TRBV18	TRBJ2-3	CASSPRGVISTDTQYF	TGTGCCAGCTCGCCACGGGGCGTCATCAGCACAGATACGCAGTATTTT
many	-	TRBV3-1	TRBJ2-1	CASSPTLGEQFF	TGTGCCAGCAGCCCAACATTAGGGGAGCAGTTCTTC
many	-	TRBV4-3	TRBJ2-1	CASSPGTLIQGEQFF	TGCGCCAGCAGCCCCGGGACTCTAATACAGGGTGAGCAGTTCTTC
many	TRBD1	TRBV7-8	TRBJ2-3	CASSPRFLGGDGTDTQYF	TGTGCCAGCAGCCCCCGATTCCTAGGGGGCGACGGCACAGATACGCAGTATTTT
-	-	TRBV28	TRBJ2-7	CASIFRTGPEQYF	TGTGCCAGCATTTTCCGGACCGGGCCCGAGCAGTACTTC
-	-	TRBV27	TRBJ2-7	CASSTSSYEQYF	TGTGCTAGCAGTACCAGCTCCTACGAGCAGTACTTC
-	-	TRBV6-1	TRBJ1-6	CASSEDVEMSYSPLHF	TGTGCCAGCAGTGAAGACGTGGAAATGAGTTATTCACCCCTCCACTTT
many	TRBD1	TRBV3-1	TRBJ1-5	CASSQGGQGNQPQHF	TGTGCCAGCAGCCAAGGGGGACAGGGTAATCAGCCCCAGCATTTT
many	-	TRBV19	TRBJ1-6	CASSPEGPWGASNSPLHF	TGTGCCAGTAGTCCCGAAGGGCCATGGGGCGCTTCTAATTCACCCCTCCACTTT
many	TRBD1	TRBV7-3	TRBJ2-7	CASSLEPDRGDSPYEQYF	TGTGCCAGCAGCTTAGAGCCCGATCGAGGGGACAGTCCCTACGAGCAGTACTTC
medium-sized	TRBD2	TRBV30	TRBJ2-7	CAWRNTLAGAYEQYF	TGTGCCTGGAGAAACACGCTAGCGGGAGCATACGAGCAGTACTTC
few	-	TRBV11-1	TRBJ2-7	CASSLMGVGGREQYF	TGTGCCAGCAGCTTAATGGGGGTCGGGGGTCGTGAGCAGTACTTC
many	TRBD1	TRBV27	TRBJ2-3	CASSSVAGQGSDTQYF	TGTGCCAGCAGTTCCGTGGCGGGACAGGGTTCAGATACGCAGTATTTT
-	TRBD1	TRBV20-1	TRBJ2-7	CSARTGGGYYEQYF	TGCAGTGCCAGGACAGGGGGAGGATACTACGAGCAGTACTTC
few	-	TRBV2	TRBJ1-1	CASSEVAEGPNEAFF	TGTGCCAGCAGTGAAGTGGCCGAGGGGCCCAATGAAGCTTTCTTT
many	TRBD2	TRBV30	TRBJ2-1	CAWVLAGERGEQFF	TGTGCCTGGGTTCTAGCGGGAGAAAGGGGTGAGCAGTTCTTC
many	-	TRBV5-4	TRBJ2-7	CASSPKDGSSYEQYF	TGTGCCAGCAGCCCAAAGGACGGAAGCTCCTACGAGCAGTATTTC
many	-	TRBV28	TRBJ2-3	CASSGGRASTDTQYF	TGTGCCAGCAGTGGGGGGCGGGCCAGCACAGATACGCAGTATTTT
-	-	TRBV4-3	TRBJ2-7	CASSQDRSSSEQYF	TGCGCCAGCAGCCAAGATAGGTCCTCCTCGGAGCAGTACTTC
-	-	TRBV30	TRBJ2-3	CAWSVQTNQPQYF	TGTGCCTGGAGTGTACAGACAAATCAGCCCCAGTATTTT
-	TRBD2	TRBV9	TRBJ2-1	CASSVGGGAGVLDNEQFF	TGTGCCAGCAGCGTAGGTGGCGGGGCGGGAGTATTGGACAATGAGCAGTTCTTC
many	-	TRBV6-1	TRBJ1-5	CASSWDGGNQPQHF	TGTGCCAGCAGTTGGGATGGGGGTAATCAGCCCCAGCATTTT
-	-	TRBV6-1	TRBJ1-1	CASSPTGLGAFF	TGTGCAAGCAGCCCAACGGGCTTGGGAGCTTTCTTT
few	-	TRBV2	TRBJ1-5	CASSIFSGGCQPQHF	TGTGCCAGCAGTATCTTTTCTGGTGGGTGTCAGCCCCAGCATTTT
many	-	TRBV20-1	TRBJ1-2	CSARWEGPAGGYTF	TGCAGTGCTAGATGGGAAGGACCGGCGGGGGGCTACACCTTC
many	TRBD2	TRBV10-3	TRBJ2-7	CATTPASGSERYEQYF	TGTGCCACCACCCCGGCTAGCGGGAGTGAAAGGTACGAGCAGTACTTC
many	-	TRBV10-3	TRBJ2-1	CAISEGIEQFF	TGTGCCATCAGTGAGGGTATTGAGCAGTTCTTC
many	TRBD1	TRBV7-9	TRBJ2-1	CASSTGTGVGEQFF	TGTGCCAGCAGCACGGGAACAGGGGTCGGTGAGCAGTTCTTC
many	-	TRBV3-1	TRBJ2-1	CASSPTIGVSYNEQFF	TGTGCCAGCAGCCCCACGATCGGAGTCTCCTACAATGAGCAGTTCTTC
many	-	TRBV11-1	TRBJ1-1	CASSLDRGFAGTEAFF	TGTGCCAGCAGCTTAGATAGGGGTTTTGCGGGAACTGAAGCTTTCTTT
many	-	TRBV4-1	TRBJ2-6	CASSPTGVPGGANVLTF	TGCGCCAGCAGCCCGACAGGTGTTCCTGGTGGGGCCAACGTCCTGACTTTC
medium-sized	TRBD1	TRBV28	TRBJ2-7	CASRKRTGTLYEQYF	TGTGCCAGCAGAAAACGGACAGGCACTCTCTACGAGCAGTACTTC
few	TRBD1	TRBV28	TRBJ2-2	CASSFGTENTGELFF	TGTGCCAGCAGTTTTGGGACAGAAAACACCGGGGAGCTGTTTTTT
medium-sized	TRBD1	TRBV6-1	TRBJ2-2	CASSSTGVNTGELFF	TGTGCCAGCAGCTCTACAGGGGTAAACACCGGGGAGCTGTTTTTT
many	-	TRBV27	TRBJ2-2	CASSLSRVAGELFF	TGTGCCAGCAGTTTATCCCGCGTGGCCGGGGAGCTGTTTTTT
many	-	TRBV20-1	TRBJ1-4	CSAGRRGKLFF	TGCAGTGCGGGGCGAAGGGGAAAACTGTTTTTT
-	TRBD2	TRBV20-1	TRBJ2-7	CSAREPGLASLEQYF	TGTAGTGCTAGAGAGCCGGGACTAGCGTCTCTCGAGCAGTACTTC
-	TRBD1	TRBV12-3/TRBV12-4	TRBJ1-1	CASSLLKQGAGEAFF	TGTGCCAGCTCACTACTGAAACAGGGGGCCGGTGAAGCTTTCTTT
once	-	TRBV9	TRBJ2-7	CASSFGEGALDEQYF	TGTGCCAGCAGCTTCGGGGAGGGGGCGTTGGACGAGCAGTACTTC
many	-	TRBV20-1	TRBJ2-1	CSARARLLRAYNEQFF	TGCAGTGCTAGGGCGAGACTCCTTCGGGCCTACAATGAGCAGTTCTTC
many	-	TRBV5-6	TRBJ2-3	CASSDGPLHTDTQYF	TGTGCCAGCAGCGACGGGCCCCTCCACACAGATACGCAGTATTTT
-	TRBD1	TRBV7-2	TRBJ2-7	CASSWTGGSEQYF	TGTGCCAGCAGCTGGACAGGGGGGAGCGAGCAGTACTTC